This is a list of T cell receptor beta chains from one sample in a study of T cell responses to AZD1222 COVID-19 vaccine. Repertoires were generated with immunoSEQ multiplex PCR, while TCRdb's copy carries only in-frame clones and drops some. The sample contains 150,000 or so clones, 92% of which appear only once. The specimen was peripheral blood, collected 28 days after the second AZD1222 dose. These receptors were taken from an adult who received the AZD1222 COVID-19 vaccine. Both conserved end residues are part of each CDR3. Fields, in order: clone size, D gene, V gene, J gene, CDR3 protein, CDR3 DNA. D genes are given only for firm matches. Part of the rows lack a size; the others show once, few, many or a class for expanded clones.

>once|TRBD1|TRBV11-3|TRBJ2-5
CASSRGQGVWETQYF
TGTGCCAGCAGCCGGGGACAGGGGGTGTGGGAGACCCAGTACTTC
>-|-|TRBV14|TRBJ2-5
CASRQETQYF
TGTGCCAGCAGGCAAGAGACCCAGTACTTC
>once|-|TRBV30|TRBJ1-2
CAWNGRGGYTF
TGTGCCTGGAACGGGAGGGGCGGCTACACCTTC
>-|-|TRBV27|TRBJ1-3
CASSLSPDSGNTIYF
TGTGCCAGCAGTTTATCTCCCGACTCTGGAAACACCATATATTTT
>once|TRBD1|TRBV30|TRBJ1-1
CAWSGSRDSEAFF
TGTGCCTGGAGTGGATCCCGGGACAGTGAAGCTTTCTTT
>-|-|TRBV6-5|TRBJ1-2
CASRTEEVGGYTF
TGTGCCAGCAGAACCGAGGAGGTGGGGGGCTACACCTTC
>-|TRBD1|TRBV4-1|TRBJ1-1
CASSQGTRDRKAFF
TGCGCCAGCAGCCAAGGAACCCGGGACAGGAAAGCTTTCTTT
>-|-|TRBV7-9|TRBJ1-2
CASSLVTGGDYGYTF
TGTGCCAGCAGCTTAGTGACCGGGGGAGACTATGGCTACACCTTC
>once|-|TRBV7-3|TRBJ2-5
CASSLYGEAETQYF
TGTGCCAGCAGCTTATACGGGGAGGCAGAGACCCAGTACTTC
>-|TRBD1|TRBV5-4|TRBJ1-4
CASSSPGQATEKLFF
TGTGCCAGCAGCTCCCCGGGACAGGCGACAGAAAAACTGTTTTTT
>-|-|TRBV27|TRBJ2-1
CASSSYRSLMAASSYNEQFF
TGTGCCAGCAGTTCCTATAGGTCCTTAATGGCGGCCAGCTCCTACAATGAGCAGTTCTTC
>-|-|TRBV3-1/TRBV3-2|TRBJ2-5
CARPRQETQYF
TGTGCCAGACCACGCCAAGAGACCCAGTACTTC
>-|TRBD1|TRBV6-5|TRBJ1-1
CASSLGQGLNTEAFF
TGTGCCAGCAGTTTAGGACAGGGTCTGAACACTGAAGCTTTCTTT
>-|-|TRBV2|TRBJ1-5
CASSPLAYTGMGNQPQHF
TGTGCCAGCAGTCCCCTCGCGTATACAGGGATGGGCAATCAGCCCCAGCATTTT
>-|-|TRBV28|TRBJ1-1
CASSFARGYTEAFF
TGTGCCAGCAGTTTTGCACGGGGGTACACTGAAGCTTTCTTT
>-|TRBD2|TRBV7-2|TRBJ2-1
CASSPRTSGVSSYNEQFF
TGTGCCAGCAGCCCCAGGACTAGCGGGGTAAGCTCCTACAATGAGCAGTTCTTC
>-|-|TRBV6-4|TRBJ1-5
CASSDSVRVQPQHF
TGTGCCAGCAGTGACTCGGTTAGGGTCCAGCCCCAGCATTTT
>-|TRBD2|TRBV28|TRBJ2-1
CASSLAGLAGERGTYNEQFF
TGTGCCAGCAGTTTAGCGGGACTAGCGGGAGAGAGGGGAACCTACAATGAGCAGTTCTTC
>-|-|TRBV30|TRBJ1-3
CAWSVKVSGNTIYF
TGTGCCTGGAGTGTAAAAGTTTCAGGAAACACCATATATTTT
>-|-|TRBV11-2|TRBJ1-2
CASSSSLTNTF
TGTGCCAGCAGCTCGAGCCTGACTAACACCTTC
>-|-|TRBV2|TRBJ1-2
CASSEAAANYGYTF
TGTGCCAGCAGTGAAGCCGCCGCTAACTATGGCTACACCTTC
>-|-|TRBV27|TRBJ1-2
CASSLTGPQISGYTF
TGTGCCAGCAGCTTAACCGGGCCTCAAATTTCTGGCTACACCTTC
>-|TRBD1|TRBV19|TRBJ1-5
CASSMRTGPNQPQHF
TGTGCCAGTAGTATGAGGACAGGCCCCAATCAGCCCCAGCATTTT
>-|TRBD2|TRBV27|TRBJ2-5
CASSLGLAGAIGETQYF
TGTGCCAGCAGTTTAGGACTAGCGGGAGCCATAGGGGAGACCCAGTACTTC
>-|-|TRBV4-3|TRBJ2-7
CASSHFFPNGVGDEQYF
TGCGCCAGCAGCCACTTTTTTCCCAACGGAGTCGGCGACGAGCAGTACTTC
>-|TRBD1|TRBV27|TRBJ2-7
CASRPLGDRFYEQYF
TGTGCCAGCAGGCCGTTGGGGGACAGGTTCTACGAGCAGTACTTC
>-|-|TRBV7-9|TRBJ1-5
CASSSLGVRGANQPQHF
TGTGCCAGCAGCTCCCTGGGGGTCAGGGGTGCAAATCAGCCCCAGCATTTT
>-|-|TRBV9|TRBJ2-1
CASSPRMGADEQFF
TGTGCCAGCAGCCCCCGTATGGGGGCGGATGAGCAGTTCTTC
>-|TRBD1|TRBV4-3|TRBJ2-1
CASSQDSKRWTGAYNEQFF
TGCGCCAGCAGCCAAGACTCAAAAAGGTGGACAGGGGCCTACAATGAGCAGTTCTTC
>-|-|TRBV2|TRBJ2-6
CASRGSSGANVLTF
TGTGCCAGCAGGGGAAGCTCTGGGGCCAACGTCCTGACTTTC
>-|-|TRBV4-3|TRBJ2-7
CASSQARTGYQQYF
TGCGCCAGCAGCCAAGCCCGGACCGGCTACCAGCAGTACTTC
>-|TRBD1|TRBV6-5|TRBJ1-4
CASGLLRGLDEKLFF
TGTGCCAGCGGGTTGCTTAGGGGGCTTGATGAAAAACTGTTTTTT
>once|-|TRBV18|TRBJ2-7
CASSPPPTGTPTYEQYF
TGTGCCAGCTCACCACCCCCAACCGGGACACCCACCTACGAGCAGTACTTC
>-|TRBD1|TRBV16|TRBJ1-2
CASSPFGTVPLVYGYTF
TGTGCCAGCAGCCCTTTCGGGACAGTGCCACTAGTCTATGGCTACACCTTC
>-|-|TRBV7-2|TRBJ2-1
CASSLSQSYYNEQFF
TGTGCCAGCAGCTTATCACAGAGTTACTACAATGAGCAGTTCTTC
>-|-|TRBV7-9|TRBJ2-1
CASSLGQPKEFF
TGTGCCAGCAGCTTAGGACAACCCAAGGAGTTCTTC
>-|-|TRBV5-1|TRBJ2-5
CASSLEETQYF
TGCGCCAGCAGCTTGGAAGAGACCCAGTACTTC
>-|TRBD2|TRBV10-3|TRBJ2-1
CATTLGTSAGGEQFF
TGTGCCACCACCCTGGGGACTAGCGCCGGGGGGGAGCAGTTCTTC
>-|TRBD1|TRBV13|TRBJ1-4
CASSLEGQGEDEKLFF
TGTGCCAGCAGCTTAGAAGGACAGGGGGAAGATGAAAAACTGTTTTTT
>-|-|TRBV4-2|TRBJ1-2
CASSQGVNLGDNKDYGYTF
TGTGCCAGCAGCCAAGGAGTCAACTTAGGGGACAATAAGGACTATGGCTACACCTTC
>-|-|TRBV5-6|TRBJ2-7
CASSLSGRSSYEQYF
TGTGCCAGCAGCTTATCCGGCCGTAGCTCCTACGAGCAGTACTTC
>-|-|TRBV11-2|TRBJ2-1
CASSISRESSYNEQFF
TGTGCCAGCAGTATCTCTCGTGAGAGCTCCTACAATGAGCAGTTCTTC
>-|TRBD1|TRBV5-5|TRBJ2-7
CASSSGTAYEQYF
TGTGCCAGCAGCTCAGGGACAGCCTACGAGCAGTACTTC
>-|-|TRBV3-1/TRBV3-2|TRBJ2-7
CASSHLGGYEQYF
TGTGCCAGCAGCCACTTAGGCGGTTACGAGCAGTACTTC
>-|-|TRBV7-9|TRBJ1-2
CASSLAGSFYGYTF
TGTGCCAGCAGCTTAGCGGGAAGTTTCTATGGCTACACCTTC
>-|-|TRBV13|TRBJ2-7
CASSLTATYEQYF
TGTGCCAGCAGCTTGACAGCTACCTACGAGCAGTACTTC
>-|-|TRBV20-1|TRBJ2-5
CSATHQETQYF
TGCAGTGCTACCCACCAAGAGACCCAGTACTTC
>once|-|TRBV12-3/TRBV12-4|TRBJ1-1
CASSRVSGTEAFF
TGTGCCAGCAGCAGGGTGTCAGGCACTGAAGCTTTCTTT
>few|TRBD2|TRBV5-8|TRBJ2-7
CAGGLAAPYEQYF
TGTGCCGGAGGACTAGCTGCTCCCTACGAGCAGTACTTC
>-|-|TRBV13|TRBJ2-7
CASSSRLSVASYEQYF
TGTGCCAGCAGCTCCCGCCTCAGCGTCGCTTCCTACGAGCAGTACTTC
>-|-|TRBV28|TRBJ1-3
CASSFRSGNTIYF
TGTGCCAGCAGTTTCAGGTCTGGAAACACCATATATTTT
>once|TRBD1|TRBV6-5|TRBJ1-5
CASSWDRGTNQPQHF
TGTGCCAGCAGTTGGGACAGGGGGACAAATCAGCCCCAGCATTTT
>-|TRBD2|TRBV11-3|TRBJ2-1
CASSSGRGDEQFF
TGTGCCAGCAGCTCCGGGAGGGGGGATGAGCAGTTCTTC
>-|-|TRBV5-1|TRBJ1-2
CASSHTGDYGYTF
TGCGCCAGCAGCCACACAGGTGACTATGGCTACACCTTC
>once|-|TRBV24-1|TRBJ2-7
CATSDSLGESQGGTYEQYF
TGTGCCACCAGTGATTCCCTGGGGGAGAGTCAGGGGGGGACCTACGAGCAGTACTTC
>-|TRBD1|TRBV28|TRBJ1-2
CASSSGQGTYGYTF
TGTGCCAGCAGCTCTGGACAGGGGACCTATGGCTACACCTTC
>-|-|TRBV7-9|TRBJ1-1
CASSWKGIWTEAFF
TGTGCCAGCAGCTGGAAGGGAATTTGGACTGAAGCTTTCTTT
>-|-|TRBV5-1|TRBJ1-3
CASSLGNAGNTIYF
TGCGCCAGCAGCCTTGGGAATGCTGGAAACACCATATATTTT